The 24 T cell receptor beta chains below come from one sample, sequenced in a study of metastatic and nonmetastatic thyroid tumors. All patients were treatment-naive before thyroid surgery. TCRdb reanalyzed the PCR reads via MiXCR. The table has about 16,000 clones, roughly 12% seen once. Sequenced input: blood. Every receptor here comes from a female donor with papillary thyroid cancer or a benign thyroid nodule (not recorded which). Some clones in this sample may be carry-over from other donors' samples.

As concerns this clone: Its ends do not fully match the called genes, so a read error is possible. The CDR3 region has the DNA TGTGCCATCCGATCCGGGTCCGGTGAGCTGTTTTTT. Amino acids: CAIRSGSGELFF. The chain joins TRBV6-1 to TRBJ2-2; no reliable D call. The CDR3 has 12 amino acids. From germline, CDR1 is MNHNS and CDR2 SASEGT.

As to this clone: A read error is possible here, since a much larger clone lies one base away. The chain uses TRBV2 and TRBJ2-7, with 9 positions matching TRBD2. Trimming cost V 10 bases and J 7 bases; bases outside gene matches: 8. The CDR3 spans 12 residues. CDR1 and CDR2 from the germline V gene are SNHLY and FYNNEI. CDR3 region: CAIRGLAREQYF. The CDR3, as DNA: TGTGCCATCAGGGGACTAGCCAGGGAGCAGTACTTC.

As regards this clone: At one of its ends the junction is not consistent with the germline gene, which may arise from a read error. The chain uses TRBV6-1 and TRBJ2-3; D is perhaps TRBD1 (6 bases). Germline CDR1 is MNHNS and CDR2 is SASEGT. This CDR3 comprises 14 residues. The CDR3 DNA reads TGTGTCAGCAGCCCCCGACAGGCGCACAGATACGCAGTATTT. It is translated as CVSSPRQAHRYAVF.

This clone occurred a few times. A much larger clone lies one base from this, so it may be a read error. The chain joins TRBV19 to TRBJ1-1; the D gene is possibly TRBD1 (5 bases). The CDR3 spans 13 residues. V was trimmed by 10 bases and J by 7 bases, leaving 19 bases between them. Looked up from germline, CDR1 is LNHDA and CDR2 is SQIVND (reference sequence). CDR3 sequence reads: CAIRVGGVGEAFF. DNA for the CDR3: TGTGCCATCCGGGTTGGGGGGGTAGGTGAAGCTTTCTTT.

This clone was counted at least ten times. The chain employs TRBV5-1 and TRBJ2-1; TRBD1 matches 7 bases. This CDR3 spans 13 amino acids. The trim removed 4 bases at V and 4 bases at J, leaving 2 bases unmatched. Germline V CDR1 and CDR2: SGHRS, YFSETQ. The CDR3 DNA follows: TGCGCCAGCAGCCCGGGACAGTACAATGAGCAGTTCTTC. Translation gives CASSPGQYNEQFF. The variable domain in full, completed from reference TRBV5-1 and TRBJ2-1, reads KAGVTQTPRYLIKTRGQQVTLSCSPISGHRSVSWYQQTPGQGLQFLFEYFSETQRNKGNFPGRFSGRQFSNSRSEMNVSTLELGDSALYLCASSPGQYNEQFFGPGTRLTVL.

This clone was detected ten times or more. The chain joins TRBV28 to TRBJ1-5; 8 nucleotides line up with TRBD1. The CDR3 runs to 15 residues. Germline V gene data show CDR1 as MDHEN and CDR2 as SYDVKM. J was trimmed by 6 bases and V by 5 bases; bases with no gene match: 9. CDR3 sequence: CASSPQTGVGQPQHF. The DNA for the CDR3 is TGTGCCAGCAGTCCTCAGACAGGGGTAGGTCAGCCCCAGCATTTT.

This clone was recorded many times. The rearrangement uses TRBV5-4 and TRBJ2-3; 7 bases agree with TRBD2. Germline loops: CDR1 SGHNT, CDR2 YYREEE (reference sequence). This CDR3 contains 13 residues. The V segment lost 4 bases and the J segment 4 bases; nucleotides outside the gene matches: 3. CDR3 protein: CASSTLAADTQYF. The CDR3 bases are TGTGCCAGCAGCACCCTAGCGGCAGATACGCAGTATTTT.

This clone was observed at least ten times. This chain connects TRBV28 to TRBJ2-5, with D perhaps TRBD1 (6 bases). Trimming removed 2 bases from V and 2 bases from J, with 12 bases in between. Germline loops: CDR1 MDHEN, CDR2 SYDVKM. The CDR3 is 15 amino acids. The chain's CDR3 is CASSLAPDSQETQYF. CDR3 in DNA: TGTGCCAGCAGTTTAGCCCCGGACAGTCAAGAGACCCAGTACTTC.

As for this clone: Sequence at one end of the junction differs from germline and may be a read error. The chain uses TRBV5-5 and TRBJ1-2; D is unresolved. The germline CDR1 and CDR2 sequences are SGHKS and YYEKEE (reference sequence). This CDR3 has 15 residues. CDR3 nucleotides: TGTTCCAGCACCACCCGGGCGGTGGACAACTATGGCTACACCTTC. This translates into CSSTTRAVDNYGYTF.

This clone was recorded at least ten times. The V call is TRBV5-8, the J call TRBJ2-1; 9 bases match TRBD1. The CDR3 is 18 residues long. The germline CDR1 and CDR2 sequences are SGHTS and YDEGEE. With 3 bases clipped from V and 0 bases from J, the junction kept 10 bases outside the gene matches. The CDR3 DNA sequence: TGTGCCAGCAGCTGGACAGGGGACGCTCAAAGCTCCTACAATGAGCAGTTCTTC. Residues: CASSWTGDAQSSYNEQFF.

The table lists this clone with many counts. V usage is TRBV7-2 and J usage is TRBJ2-1, with TRBD2 matching over 8 bases. Germline CDR1 and CDR2: SGHTA and FQGNSA. The CDR3 has 16 amino acids. V shed 2 bases, J shed 4 bases, and the junction held 7 bases outside the gene matches. CDR3 DNA: TGTGCCAGCAGCTTACGAGGGACTAGGGGTTACAATGAGCAGTTCTTC. It yields the protein CASSLRGTRGYNEQFF.

This clone was seen ten or more times. The chain joins TRBV20-1 to TRBJ2-3; no reliable D call. Trimming stripped 5 bases from V and 4 bases from J, with 16 bases between. This CDR3 spans 14 amino acids. Germline CDR1 and CDR2: DFQATT and SNEGSKA (reference sequence). CDR3 DNA sequence: TGCAGTGCTGGGAAGACAAGGTCAGCAGATACGCAGTATTTT. It translates to CSAGKTRSADTQYF.

Ten or more counts support this clone. V usage is TRBV15 and J usage is TRBJ2-7; the D gene is possibly TRBD1 (6 bases). The CDR3 sequence is 14 residues long. Deletions cut 3 bases from V and 2 bases from J, with 11 bases between. Germline V CDR1 and CDR2: LNHNV, YYDKDF (reference sequence). The CDR3 region has the DNA TGTGCCACCAGCAGCTTTAGGGGGACCTACGAGCAGTACTTC. Translation gives CATSSFRGTYEQYF.

This clone came up many times. V is TRBV12-3 or TRBV12-4 and J is TRBJ2-3; D remains ambiguous. The CDR3 contains 12 residues. Trimming cost V 1 base and J 5 bases, with 4 bases left between them. The CDR3 DNA sequence: TGTGCCAGCAGTTTAGGGGGAGATACGCAGTATTTT. Amino acids: CASSLGGDTQYF.

This chain uses TRBV19 with TRBJ2-7; 9 bases align to TRBD1. Trimming cost V 4 bases and J 6 bases; bases outside gene matches: 7. The CDR3 is made up of 14 amino acids. CDR1 is LNHDA, CDR2 SQIVND, per germline (reference sequence). CDR3 protein: CASSTTGGTAEQYF. The CDR3 nucleotides read TGTGCCAGTAGTACGACAGGGGGTACCGCCGAGCAGTACTTC.

This clone was recorded at least ten times. CDR3 sequence reads: CASSPWVAGEYNEQFF. CDR3 bases: TGTGCCAGCAGCCCCTGGGTAGCGGGGGAGTACAATGAGCAGTTCTTC. The chain uses TRBV9 and TRBJ2-1; 9 bases line up with TRBD2. The CDR3 spans 16 residues. Germline CDR1 SGDLS, CDR2 YYNGEE. The V and J ends lost 4 bases and 4 bases, in that order; junction bases with no gene match: 9.

In this sample, this clone turned up many times. The rearrangement links TRBV5-1 to TRBJ2-5; D is uncertain. The germline V and J ends were trimmed by 0 bases and 1 base, with 4 bases remaining between them. Germline V lookup: CDR1 SGHRS, CDR2 YFSETQ. The CDR3 length is 13 residues. The chain's CDR3 is CASSLGFQETQYF. The CDR3 region has the DNA TGCGCCAGCAGCTTGGGCTTCCAAGAGACCCAGTACTTC.

This clone was recorded many times. J is TRBJ2-1 and V is TRBV2, with D unresolved. This CDR3 is 11 amino acids long. V was shortened by 6 bases and J by 5 bases, with 5 bases between the two germline ends. Germline CDR1 reads SNHLY; CDR2 reads FYNNEI. The CDR3: CASRENNEQFF. The DNA of the CDR3 is TGTGCCAGCAGGGAAAACAATGAGCAGTTCTTC.

This clone was recorded a few times. The V and J genes are TRBV28 and TRBJ1-6, with D unresolved. Germline CDR1 reads MDHEN; CDR2 reads SYDVKM. The CDR3 covers 15 residues. The V gene lost 4 bases and the J gene lost 4 bases, with 11 bases spanning the gap. In DNA form, the CDR3 reads TGTGCCAGCAGTTCGGGGTCCCAATATAATTCACCCCTCCACTTT. Translated: CASSSGSQYNSPLHF.

This clone was picked up many times. The V gene is TRBV30, the J gene TRBJ1-1; the match to TRBD1 covers 10 bases. The J segment lost 10 bases and the V segment lost 2 bases, leaving 10 bases of the junction unmatched. Germline V lookup: CDR1 GTSNPN, CDR2 SVGIG (reference sequence). This CDR3 has 14 residues. Here the CDR3 reads CAWSQRDRGLTAFF. CDR3 DNA sequence: TGTGCCTGGAGTCAGCGGGACAGGGGATTAACAGCTTTCTTT.

There are many counts of this clone. The chain combines TRBV29-1 with TRBJ2-3; 8 bases are shared with TRBD2. Per germline, CDR1 SQVTM and CDR2 ANQGSEA. The CDR3 length is 14 residues. The V and J ends lost 4 bases and 5 bases, in that order; junction bases with no gene match: 8. CDR3 sequence: CSVAEGTRLDTQYF. CDR3 nucleotides: TGCAGCGTTGCTGAAGGGACTAGATTAGATACGCAGTATTTT.

Ten or more counts support this clone. This chain links TRBV5-1 with TRBJ1-2; D unclear. V was pared by 1 base and J by 0 bases, with 4 bases between. This CDR3 spans 13 amino acids. Germline assignment: CDR1 SGHRS and CDR2 YFSETQ. CDR3 protein: CASSLTPNYGYTF. The CDR3 DNA reads TGCGCCAGCAGCTTGACACCTAACTATGGCTACACCTTC. The variable domain in full, with the rest retrieved from reference TRBV5-1 and TRBJ1-2, is KAGVTQTPRYLIKTRGQQVTLSCSPISGHRSVSWYQQTPGQGLQFLFEYFSETQRNKGNFPGRFSGRQFSNSRSEMNVSTLELGDSALYLCASSLTPNYGYTFGSGTRLTVV.

This clone is large within its sample. This sequence joins TRBV5-6 and TRBJ2-7; D is unresolved. The CDR3 runs to 17 residues. Germline CDR1 and CDR2: SGHDT and YYEEEE. V dropped 2 bases and J dropped 3 bases, with 21 bases sitting between them. The CDR3 protein is CASSLRVPNLGVYEQYF. CDR3 DNA sequence: TGTGCCAGCAGCTTACGCGTACCTAACCTTGGGGTCTACGAGCAGTACTTC.

Many counts were recorded for this clone. The chain links TRBV10-3 to TRBJ1-1; possibly TRBD1 for D (5 bases). This CDR3 is 15 amino acids long. With 0 bases removed from V and 3 bases from J, the gap between germline ends came to 11 bases. The germline CDR1 and CDR2 sequences are ENHRY and SYGVKD. CDR3: CAISESGGYDTEAFF. CDR3 nucleotide sequence: TGTGCCATCAGTGAGTCCGGGGGATATGACACTGAAGCTTTCTTT.